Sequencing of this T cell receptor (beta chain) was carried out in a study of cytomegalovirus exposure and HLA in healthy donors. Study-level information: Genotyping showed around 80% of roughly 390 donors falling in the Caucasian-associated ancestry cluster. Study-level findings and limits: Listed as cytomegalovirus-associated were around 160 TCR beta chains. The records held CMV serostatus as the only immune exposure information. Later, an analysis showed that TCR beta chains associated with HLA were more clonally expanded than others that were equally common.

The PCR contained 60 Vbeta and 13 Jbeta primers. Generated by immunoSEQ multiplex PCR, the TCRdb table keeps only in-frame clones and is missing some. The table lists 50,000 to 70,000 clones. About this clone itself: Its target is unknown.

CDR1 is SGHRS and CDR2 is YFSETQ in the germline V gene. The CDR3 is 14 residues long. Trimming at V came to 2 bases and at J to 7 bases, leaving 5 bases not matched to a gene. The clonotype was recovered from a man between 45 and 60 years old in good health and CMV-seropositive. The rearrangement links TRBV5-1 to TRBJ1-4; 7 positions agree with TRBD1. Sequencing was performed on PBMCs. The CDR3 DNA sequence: TGCGCCAGCAGCTTCGGGGCAGGGGGTGAAAAACTGTTTTTT. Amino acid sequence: CASSFGAGGEKLFF.